The 24 T cell receptor beta chains given below trace back to one sample, sequenced in a study of blood T cell repertoires in COVID-19. Sequencing was performed with immunoSEQ multiplex PCR; in TCRdb, only in-frame clones are kept and a portion is missing. This table holds 120,000 to 150,000 clones, over 75% found once. Sequences were obtained from PBMCs or T cells enriched from blood (not recorded which). These receptors were obtained from a woman aged 30 to 39 with acute COVID-19.

This chain connects TRBV6-1 to TRBJ2-7, with 9 bases lining up with TRBD1. The ends lost 1 base at V and 5 bases at J; junction bases unmatched: 9. Germline V gene sequence: CDR1 MNHNS, CDR2 SASEGT. The CDR3 is 16 residues long. The CDR3 sequence: CASSEVAGTGSHEQYF. Written as DNA, the CDR3 is TGTGCCAGCAGTGAAGTGGCCGGGACAGGGTCCCACGAGCAGTACTTC.

V and J are TRBV28 and TRBJ1-2, with D unclear. Trimming left V 4 bases short and J 7 bases short, with 13 bases between. This CDR3 spans 13 amino acids. Germline assignment: CDR1 MDHEN and CDR2 SYDVKM. The DNA for the CDR3 is TGTGCCAGCAGTTCCACAGACCGGGGTGGCTACACCTTC. Its protein product is CASSSTDRGGYTF.

The rearrangement links TRBV6-2 or TRBV6-3 to TRBJ1-5, with D unclear. Germline V gene lookup returns CDR1 MNHEY and CDR2 SVGEGT. The V end was cut by 4 bases, the J end by 6 bases, with 10 bases between. There are 13 residues in the CDR3. The CDR3 reads CASSSGLGQPQHF. The DNA of the CDR3 is TGTGCCAGCAGTTCGGGTTTAGGTCAGCCCCAGCATTTT.

The chain uses TRBV7-8 and TRBJ2-1, with 8 bases identical to TRBD2. This CDR3 region has 21 residues. Looked up from germline, CDR1 is SGHVS and CDR2 is FQNEAQ. The V and J ends lost 0 bases and 5 bases, in that order; junction bases with no gene match: 21. This CDR3 is CASSLAISGSTPPYNHNEQFF. The CDR3 DNA follows: TGTGCCAGCAGCTTAGCGATCAGCGGGAGCACTCCCCCCTACAATCACAATGAGCAGTTCTTC.

This clone was counted a few times. This sequence joins TRBV30 and TRBJ1-2, with D tentatively TRBD1 (6 bases). This CDR3 comprises 12 residues. Trimming cost V 7 bases and J 2 bases, with 11 bases left between them. Germline values: CDR1 GTSNPN, CDR2 SVGIG (reference sequence). CDR3 in amino acids: CASWTANYGYTF. The DNA for the CDR3 is TGTGCCTCTTGGACAGCGAACTATGGCTACACCTTC.

V usage is TRBV5-1 and J usage is TRBJ1-1; 8 nucleotides align to TRBD1. V was pared by 5 bases and J by 1 base, with 1 base of the junction left unmatched. Germline values: CDR1 SGHRS, CDR2 YFSETQ. This CDR3 is built from 13 residues. The CDR3 region is CASRTGENTEAFF. CDR3 DNA: TGCGCCAGCAGGACAGGGGAGAACACTGAAGCTTTCTTT. The whole variable domain, filled in from reference TRBV5-1 and TRBJ1-1, reads KAGVTQTPRYLIKTRGQQVTLSCSPISGHRSVSWYQQTPGQGLQFLFEYFSETQRNKGNFPGRFSGRQFSNSRSEMNVSTLELGDSALYLCASRTGENTEAFFGQGTRLTVV.

V and J are TRBV5-1 and TRBJ2-1, with 9 bases matching TRBD1. This CDR3 has 15 amino acids. V was clipped by 0 bases and J by 10 bases; unmatched bases: 8. The germline V gene has CDR1 SGHRS and CDR2 YFSETQ. This CDR3 reads CASSLDPQGAGEQFF. The CDR3 bases are TGCGCCAGCAGCTTGGATCCACAGGGGGCGGGGGAGCAGTTCTTC.

Regarding this clone: The sample contains more than one DNA sequence encoding this CDR3. This sequence joins TRBV12-3 or TRBV12-4 and TRBJ1-2; D is undetermined. V was shortened by 2 bases and J by 0 bases, with 4 bases between the two germline ends. This CDR3 has 13 residues. CDR3: CASSLSSNYGYTF. As DNA, the CDR3 is TGTGCCAGCAGTTTATCGTCTAACTATGGCTACACCTTC.

This clone was seen just once. V gene TRBV7-2 combines with J gene TRBJ2-5; TRBD2 might be the D (6 bases). CDR3 size: 14 residues. Deletions cut 5 bases from V and 5 bases from J, with 15 bases between. Germline CDR1 is SGHTA and CDR2 is FQGNSA. The CDR3 DNA sequence: TGTGCCAGCAGCCCGGGACTCCCAGGGGAGACCCAGTACTTC. It encodes CASSPGLPGETQYF. The full variable domain, rest sourced from reference TRBV7-2 and TRBJ2-5, is GAGVSQSPSNKVTEKGKDVELRCDPISGHTALYWYRQSLGQGLEFLIYFQGNSAPDKSGLPSDRFSAERTGGSVSTLTIQRTQQEDSAVYLCASSPGLPGETQYFGPGTRLLVL.

The V call is TRBV7-2, the J call TRBJ2-2, with TRBD1 as a possible D gene (6 bases). Trimming shortened V by 3 bases and J by 5 bases, and 10 bases separated the two germline ends. Germline-derived CDR1 and CDR2 are SGHTA and FQGNSA. The CDR3 runs 14 residues. The DNA for the CDR3 is TGTGCCAGCAGCTTCAACAGGGCTACCGGGGAGCTGTTTTTT. Its translation is CASSFNRATGELFF.

The rearrangement joins TRBV6-1 to TRBJ2-1; the match to TRBD2 covers 7 bases. Per the germline V gene, CDR1 is MNHNS and CDR2 is SASEGT. V lost 0 bases, J lost 10 bases, and 0 bases stayed unmatched. This CDR3 region has 12 residues. The CDR3 spells CASSEAGGEQFF. As DNA, the CDR3 is TGTGCCAGCAGTGAAGCGGGGGGGGAGCAGTTCTTC.

The CDR3 DNA reads as TGTGCCAGCACCCTGCTCCCCCGGGATGAAAAACTGTTTTTT. Protein: CASTLLPRDEKLFF. V is TRBV2 and J is TRBJ1-4; D remains unclear. The CDR3 spans 14 residues. Trimming pared 7 bases from V and 6 bases from J, leaving 15 bases between. Germline V CDR1 and CDR2: SNHLY, FYNNEI.

The chain uses TRBV21-1 and TRBJ2-1; TRBD2 reflects the table's D call only, with no check against the DNA. TRBV21-1 is described as a pseudogene. This CDR3 region has 15 residues. The CDR3 loop reads CASSGGLAGGNEQFF. CDR3 bases: TGTGCCAGCAGCGGGGGACTAGCGGGGGGTAATGAGCAGTTCTTC.

The rearrangement links TRBV27 to TRBJ1-5; D unclear. CDR1 and CDR2 (germline): MNHEY, SMNVEV (reference sequence). The germline V and J ends were trimmed by 3 bases and 3 bases, with 12 bases remaining between them. The CDR3 has 15 amino acids. This CDR3 is CASSFALGVNQPQHF. The CDR3 DNA sequence: TGTGCCAGCAGTTTCGCTCTCGGGGTCAATCAGCCCCAGCATTTT.

The genes are TRBV9 and TRBJ2-1; 8 nucleotides line up with TRBD2. Germline assignment: CDR1 SGDLS and CDR2 YYNGEE. The ends lost 2 bases at V and 5 bases at J; junction bases unmatched: 6. The CDR3 has 15 residues. The CDR3 DNA follows: TGTGCCAGCAGCGTTAAAAGCGGGAGCGACAATGAGCAGTTCTTC. It is translated as CASSVKSGSDNEQFF.

The rearrangement uses TRBV15 and TRBJ2-1, with D perhaps matching TRBD1 (5 bases). V gave up 5 bases and J gave up 3 bases, with 14 bases separating them. Per germline, CDR1 LNHNV and CDR2 YYDKDF (reference sequence). CDR3 length: 15 amino acids. The CDR3 DNA reads TGTGCCACCAGCGACGGGCAGGGCGGCTACAATGAGCAGTTCTTC. Translated: CATSDGQGGYNEQFF.

This clone was recorded once. The chain combines TRBV7-9 with TRBJ2-7; no definite D call. The length of the CDR3 is 14 residues. V gave up 0 bases and J gave up 0 bases, with 6 bases separating them. Germline V lookup: CDR1 SEHNR, CDR2 FQNEAQ (reference sequence). In DNA form, the CDR3 reads TGTGCCAGCAGCTTAGCGCGAGACTCCTACGAGCAGTACTTC. Protein: CASSLARDSYEQYF.

The chain combines TRBV30 with TRBJ1-6; 9 bases match TRBD1. The J segment lost 9 bases and the V segment lost 3 bases, leaving 6 bases of the junction unmatched. This CDR3 has 14 residues. Germline CDR1 is GTSNPN and CDR2 is SVGIG (reference sequence). The CDR3: CAWSGTGSRSPLHF. The CDR3 coding sequence is TGTGCCTGGAGCGGGACAGGGAGTCGTTCACCCCTCCACTTT.

This clone was observed a handful of times. CDR3 loop: CASRDLAGGTYNEQFF. CDR3 sequence (DNA): TGTGCCAGCAGAGACCTAGCGGGAGGTACCTACAATGAGCAGTTCTTC. V usage is TRBV5-4 and J usage is TRBJ2-1; 11 nucleotides agree with TRBD2. The junction had 6 bases not matched to a gene; V was cut back by 5 bases and J by 2 bases. Germline V gives CDR1 SGHNT, CDR2 YYREEE (reference sequence). The CDR3 spans 16 residues.

The chain joins TRBV7-2 to TRBJ2-2, with D perhaps matching TRBD1 (7 bases). The CDR3 has 16 residues. CDR1 is SGHTA and CDR2 is FQGNSA in the germline V gene. The germline V and J ends were trimmed by 7 bases and 6 bases, with 21 bases remaining between them. As DNA, the CDR3 is TGTGCCAGCATCTCGGAGGGGGCCGGAGCTGCCGGGGAGCTGTTTTTT. Its protein product is CASISEGAGAAGELFF.

The J gene is TRBJ1-2, the V gene TRBV5-6; D call uncertain. This CDR3 is 14 amino acids long. CDR1 is SGHDT and CDR2 is YYEEEE in the germline V gene. V was cut by 7 bases and J by 4 bases, with 17 bases left in between. The CDR3 region has the DNA TGTGCCAGCGACCAGGCAGCCTCCCCCTATGGCTACACCTTC. Its translation: CASDQAASPYGYTF.

This chain joins TRBV14 and TRBJ1-1; D possibly corresponds to TRBD1 (5 bases). V was cut by 0 bases and J by 3 bases, with 20 bases left in between. The V gene's germline CDR1 is SGHDN and CDR2 FVKESK. The CDR3 contains 18 residues. CDR3 sequence reads: CASSQDPSVAGYYTEAFF. The CDR3 DNA sequence: TGTGCCAGCAGCCAAGACCCTTCAGTGGCAGGGTATTACACTGAAGCTTTCTTT.

The chain links TRBV7-8 to TRBJ2-6; 7 bases are a match to TRBD1. Germline CDR1 reads SGHVS; CDR2 reads FQNEAQ. The J segment lost 2 bases and the V segment lost 4 bases, leaving 5 bases of the junction unmatched. There are 16 residues in the CDR3. CDR3 in DNA: TGTGCCAGCAGCTACCACAGGGGTCCTGGGGCCAACGTCCTGACTTTC. Protein sequence: CASSYHRGPGANVLTF.

The chain uses TRBV7-9 and TRBJ1-5; TRBD1 is a possible D gene (6 bases). V lost 6 bases to trimming and J lost 4 bases, with 13 bases between them. This CDR3 is 14 amino acids long. CDR1 is SEHNR, CDR2 FQNEAQ, per germline (reference sequence). CDR3 loop: CASSENRANQPQHF. The DNA for the CDR3 is TGTGCCAGCAGTGAGAACAGGGCAAATCAGCCCCAGCATTTT. Supplemented by reference TRBV7-9 and TRBJ1-5, the full variable domain reads DTGVSQNPRHKITKRGQNVTFRCDPISEHNRLYWYRQTLGQGPEFLTYFQNEAQLEKSRLLSDRFSAERPKGSFSTLEIQRTEQGDSAMYLCASSENRANQPQHFGDGTRLSIL.